A single sample gave rise to the 15 T cell receptor beta chains below, sequenced in a study of blood T cell repertoires in COVID-19. TCRdb's copy holds only in-frame clones and misses some; the assay was immunoSEQ multiplex PCR. Among some 460,000 clones listed, around 88% were seen once. The sample was peripheral blood. These receptors all come from a woman aged 25 to 39 with acute or convalescent COVID-19.

The CDR3 region has the DNA TGTGCCTGGAGTTCCTCGGACCAAGAGACCCAGTACTTC. It encodes CAWSSSDQETQYF. The chain recombines TRBV30 with TRBJ2-5; no reliable D call. V lost 2 bases and J 0 bases, leaving 7 bases between the germline ends. Looked up from germline, CDR1 is GTSNPN and CDR2 is SVGIG (reference sequence). CDR3 size: 13 residues. Looking up the rest from reference TRBV30 and TRBJ2-5 gives the full variable domain: SQTIHQWPATLVQPVGSPLSLECTVEGTSNPNLYWYRQAAGRGLQLLFYSVGIGQISSEVPQNLSASRPQDRQFILSSKKLLLSDSGFYLCAWSSSDQETQYFGPGTRLLVL.

This clone occurred a few times. The V and J genes are TRBV19 and TRBJ1-5; 10 nucleotides align to TRBD1. V was clipped by 5 bases and J by 6 bases; unmatched bases: 10. Germline CDR1 LNHDA, CDR2 SQIVND (reference sequence). This CDR3 is built from 16 residues. CDR3 region: CASSAGQGEIVQPQHF. CDR3 nucleotides: TGTGCCAGTAGTGCAGGACAGGGGGAAATAGTTCAGCCCCAGCATTTT.

CDR3 coding DNA: TGTGCCAGCTCACTAGCGCGGGACAGGGTCTACGAGCAGTACTTC. Protein: CASSLARDRVYEQYF. The chain has TRBV18 and TRBJ2-7, with 9 bases fitting TRBD1. Losses at the gene ends were 4 bases for V and 3 bases for J; bases not matched to a gene: 7. This CDR3 has 15 residues. From germline, CDR1 is KGHSH and CDR2 LQKENI.

The chain has TRBV7-2 and TRBJ2-1, with 11 bases matching TRBD2. CDR3 length: 15 amino acids. Trimming removed 5 bases from V and 5 bases from J; junction bases left unmatched: 5. Germline V CDR1 and CDR2: SGHTA, FQGNSA. The CDR3 here is CASSQTSGVNNEQFF. CDR3 nucleotides: TGTGCCAGCAGCCAGACTAGCGGGGTAAACAATGAGCAGTTCTTC.

This clone has only one observation. J is TRBJ2-2 and V is TRBV9, with 7 bases aligning to TRBD2. The CDR3 is made up of 14 amino acids. Trimming removed 4 bases from V and 7 bases from J; junction bases left unmatched: 7. Germline V gene lookup returns CDR1 SGDLS and CDR2 YYNGEE. In DNA form, the CDR3 reads TGTGCCAGCAGCTCCCACGGGGGGAGCGGGGAGCTGTTTTTT. It codes for CASSSHGGSGELFF.

V and J are TRBV5-1 and TRBJ1-2, with D hard to call. Looked up from germline, CDR1 is SGHRS and CDR2 is YFSETQ. The CDR3 length is 14 residues. The V gene lost 0 bases and the J gene lost 3 bases, with 9 bases spanning the gap. CDR3 residues: CASSLEPTHYGYTF. The CDR3 nucleotides are TGCGCCAGCAGCTTGGAACCAACACACTATGGCTACACCTTC.

The rearrangement links TRBV6-6 to TRBJ1-3; no definite D call. V lost 6 bases and J 1 base, leaving 10 bases between the germline ends. Germline CDR1 MNHNY, CDR2 SVGAGI (reference sequence). The CDR3 length is 14 residues. DNA of the CDR3: TGTGCCAGCAGAGAGAGCAAGTCTGGAAACACCATATATTTT. Protein product: CASRESKSGNTIYF.

CDR3 in DNA: TGTGCCAGCAGTTGGGAAGGGGTAGCGGGGAGCTACAATGAGCAGTTCTTC. Translating it yields CASSWEGVAGSYNEQFF. This chain joins TRBV2 and TRBJ2-1, with 8 bases matching TRBD2. The germline CDR1 and CDR2 sequences are SNHLY and FYNNEI. CDR3 length: 17 amino acids. V shed 5 bases, J shed 3 bases, and the junction held 12 bases outside the gene matches.

The chain recombines TRBV27 with TRBJ1-5; D not resolved. V was pared by 0 bases and J by 7 bases, with 10 bases between. CDR1 is MNHEY, CDR2 SMNVEV, per germline (reference sequence). The CDR3 totals 14 residues. The CDR3 region is CASSLSGVGQPQHF. The CDR3 coding sequence is TGTGCCAGCAGTTTATCCGGGGTCGGACAGCCCCAGCATTTT.

The V gene is TRBV10-3, the J gene TRBJ1-5; D uncertain. Germline V gene sequence: CDR1 ENHRY, CDR2 SYGVKD. Trimming shortened V by 10 bases and J by 4 bases, and 11 bases separated the two germline ends. The length of the CDR3 is 12 residues. This chain's CDR3 is CATRGGNQPQHF. CDR3 DNA: TGTGCCACCCGGGGAGGAAATCAGCCCCAGCATTTT.

This chain connects TRBV28 to TRBJ2-7, with D perhaps matching TRBD2 (7 bases). The CDR3 has 15 residues. The V end lost 4 bases, the J end lost 3 bases, and 16 bases lay between the germline ends. CDR1 MDHEN and CDR2 SYDVKM come from the germline V gene. The CDR3 reads CASSSPRGALYEQYF. DNA of the CDR3: TGTGCCAGCAGTTCCCCCCGGGGGGCCCTCTACGAGCAGTACTTC. Filled out from reference TRBV28 and TRBJ2-7, the complete variable domain reads DVKVTQSSRYLVKRTGEKVFLECVQDMDHENMFWYRQDPGLGLRLIYFSYDVKMKEKGDIPEGYSVSREKKERFSLILESASTNQTSMYLCASSSPRGALYEQYFGPGTRLTVT.

The gene calls are TRBV27 and TRBJ1-2, with 10 bases aligning to TRBD1. Germline V gene sequence: CDR1 MNHEY, CDR2 SMNVEV (reference sequence). The trim removed 4 bases at V and 6 bases at J, leaving 5 bases unmatched. This CDR3 comprises 14 residues. CDR3 sequence (DNA): TGTGCCAGCAGTTCGCAGACAGGGGGCAATGGCTACACCTTC. This translates into CASSSQTGGNGYTF.

V usage is TRBV29-1 and J usage is TRBJ2-5, with 7 bases aligning to TRBD2. V was pared by 7 bases and J by 0 bases, with 8 bases of the junction left unmatched. Germline CDR1 is SQVTM and CDR2 is ANQGSEA. The CDR3 is 14 amino acids. The CDR3 reads CSAELATYQETQYF. CDR3 nucleotides: TGCAGCGCCGAACTAGCGACGTACCAAGAGACCCAGTACTTC. The full variable domain, completed using reference TRBV29-1 and TRBJ2-5, is SAVISQKPSRDICQRGTSLTIQCQVDSQVTMMFWYRQQPGQSLTLIATANQGSEATYESGFVIDKFPISRPNLTFSTLTVSNMSPEDSSIYLCSAELATYQETQYFGPGTRLLVL.

This clone showed up just once. The chain employs TRBV19 and TRBJ2-5; weak D call: TRBD2 (6 bases). This CDR3 contains 13 residues. Trimming pared 10 bases from V and 3 bases from J, leaving 15 bases between. Germline lookup yields CDR1 LNHDA and CDR2 SQIVND (reference sequence). Here the CDR3 DNA reads TGTGCCACCCGACTCGCTAGCGAAGAGACCCAGTACTTC. It yields the protein CATRLASEETQYF. The whole variable domain, remainder taken from reference TRBV19 and TRBJ2-5, is DGGITQSPKYLFRKEGQNVTLSCEQNLNHDAMYWYRQDPGQGLRLIYYSQIVNDFQKGDIAEGYSVSREKKESFPLTVTSAQKNPTAFYLCATRLASEETQYFGPGTRLLVL.

This sequence joins TRBV28 and TRBJ2-5; 9 nucleotides align to TRBD2. This CDR3 has 17 amino acids. Per the germline V gene, CDR1 is MDHEN and CDR2 is SYDVKM. V lost 5 bases and J lost 1; bases outside the gene matches: 11. CDR3 loop: CASSTSSLAGVQETQYF. DNA of the CDR3: TGTGCCAGCAGTACCTCATCCTTAGCGGGGGTCCAAGAGACCCAGTACTTC.